This TCR beta chain emerged from a study of T cells expressing NK-cell markers (dated by TCRdb to the early 2020s). Regarding the complete study: In sorted CD3+CD56+NKG2C+, CD3+CD56+NKG2C- and CD3+CD56-NKG2C+ T-cell subsets from 8 or 9 donors, TCR beta-chain repertoires were profiled. Among the eight sequenced donors, seven were HCMV-seropositive and one was HCMV-seronegative. The eight sequenced donors were randomly selected healthy volunteers, three men and five women. Libraries were sequenced as 2 x 150 bp reads on Illumina HiSeq 2000/2500, MiSeq or NextSeq.

The sequencing machine was an Illumina HiSeq 2000. TCR beta cDNA libraries were made by 5'RACE template switching that added a universal primer site and unique molecular identifiers. cDNA synthesis was primed from the TCR beta constant segment, followed by two successive PCR amplification steps. Regarding the original processing steps: MIGEC handled demultiplexing of the reads and grouping by UMI, while MiTCR was used to assemble and quantify clonotypes. To remove erroneous sequences, TCR cDNA sequences were retained only when supported by two or more reads. The tcR package was used for downstream repertoire analysis, and clonotypes were matched between fractions using CDR3 nucleotide sequence together with V segment. VDJmatch was used to annotate antigen specificity against VDJdb, with one amino acid substitution allowed in CDR3. Based on TCRdb reprocessing of the reads, there is one entry per CDR3 protein sequence, and DNA is missing. These V and J calls derive from TCRdb rather than the authors' analysis. The table for this sample records 500,000 to 700,000 distinct CDR3 sequences. The ten largest clones add up to approximately 3.6% of the sample.

As regards this clonotype: Its antigen is currently not known.

The cysteine opens and the phenylalanine closes a CDR3 of 18 amino acids. No DNA appears here. The germline V gene supplies CDR1 ENHRY and CDR2 SYGVKD. General conclusions and limits of the study: For more than 5 donors, the dominant CD3+CD56+NKG2C+ clonotypes were among the top 10 CD8+ clonotypes and accounted for about 1.0-7.0% of CD8+ T cells. Those dominant clonotypes were again the most abundant among CD3+CD56-NKG2C+ cells in a handful of donors, at 28.3-60.1%. Whether the expanded NKG2C-expressing T cell clones were specific for HCMV antigens was left unclear.

HCMV-specific IgG was detected in serum with a commercial ELISA kit to determine HCMV serostatus. Peripheral blood mononuclear cells were isolated from blood by Ficoll density gradient centrifugation. The chain joins TRBV10-3 to TRBJ2-1; lacking DNA, the TRBD2 call made by TCRdb goes unchecked. This TCR derives from a young man in good health. Donor details come from another sample of the same person, matched by shared clones. The source material was blood T cells: a sorted CD56 or NKG2C T cell subset, CD4+ or CD8+ T cells, or bulk PBMC T cells (not recorded which). CDR3 protein: CAIAETSGIRSSYNEQFF.